The following is a TCR beta chain sequence with its context. What it recognizes is unknown. This sample was included in a study of monozygotic twins with cystic fibrosis. Findings and limits, study-wide: Low clonality (median roughly 0.01) suggested a mostly naive repertoire.

Generated by immunoSEQ multiplex PCR, the TCRdb table keeps only in-frame clones and is missing some. Among 8,000 to 10,000 clones listed, around 93% were seen once. This TCR was recovered from a boy under 10 years old with cystic fibrosis. Material: blood.

The CDR3 sequence is CASSLTGTGSGNEQFF. CDR3 bases: TGCGCCAGCAGCTTGACGGGGACAGGTTCTGGTAATGAGCAGTTCTTC. This sequence joins TRBV5-1 and TRBJ2-1; 8 nucleotides align to TRBD1. In germline, CDR1 is SGHRS, CDR2 YFSETQ. The length of the CDR3 is 16 residues. V lost 1 base to trimming and J lost 7 bases; unmatched junction nucleotides: 10.